This TCR beta chain originates from a study of cytomegalovirus exposure and HLA in healthy donors. On the study more broadly: Early released data had tens of millions of unique TCRs, all coming from HLA-typed donors.

The PCR used 60 Vbeta and 13 Jbeta primers. Clones were read by immunoSEQ multiplex PCR, and TCRdb kept only the in-frame ones, dropping some. Here the sample spans some 65,000 clones, approximately 67% being singletons. On this clone: Its cognate antigen is unknown.

J gave up 3 bases and V 5 bases, and 8 bases lay outside the gene matches. In germline, CDR1 is SGHTA, CDR2 FQGNSA. This CDR3 region has 16 residues. Study findings and constraints: An analysis was carried out at a later point. It showed that HLA-associated TCR beta chains were more clonally expanded than equally common non-associated chains. The authors enumerated around 150 TCR beta chains as linked to cytomegalovirus.

The receptor comes from a man aged 30-40 years in good health and CMV-seronegative. The rearrangement uses TRBV7-2 and TRBJ2-5, with 11 bases that match TRBD2. The sequenced material came from PBMCs. The CDR3 loop reads CASSGRELAGEETQYF. The CDR3 bases are TGTGCCAGCAGCGGGAGGGAACTAGCGGGGGAAGAGACCCAGTACTTC.